Listed below are T cell receptor beta chains from one sample, sequenced in a study of prognosis after radiotherapy for stage I lung cancer. One entry per CDR3 protein results from TCRdb running MiXCR on the multiplex PCR reads. The table lists roughly 14,000 distinct CDR3 sequences, about 57% of them singletons, with 26% in the top ten. The starting material was PBMCs, obtained before or after stereotactic body radiation therapy (not recorded which). The origin of the receptors is a donor over 45 with non-small cell lung cancer. The conserved cysteine and the conserved F or W are not part of the CDR3 here. Each record gives: V gene, J gene, CDR3 protein.

>TRBV15|TRBJ2-7
ASSLGDYEQY
>TRBV11-2|TRBJ1-2
ASSFRQNYGYT
>TRBV18|TRBJ2-3
ASSPRRESTDTQY
>TRBV7-3|TRBJ1-2
ASSPPFVGGYT
>TRBV11-3|TRBJ2-7
ASSLPGQGRYEQY
>TRBV28|TRBJ1-4
ASSFNGGNEKLF
>TRBV7-7|TRBJ2-5
ASSFWDRGETQY
>TRBV5-1|TRBJ2-3
ASSLDRAADTQY
>TRBV4-3|TRBJ2-7
ASSQEGAGKQY
>TRBV28|TRBJ1-5
ASSFGGTGGNQPQH
>TRBV11-3|TRBJ2-2
ASSFKANTGELF
>TRBV7-3|TRBJ2-1
ASSLTNSAEQF
>TRBV2|TRBJ1-3
ASPTGGSGNTIY
>TRBV20-1|TRBJ2-4
SATDGSKNIQY
>TRBV28|TRBJ2-7
ASRPYSGRVNYEQY
>TRBV5-1|TRBJ1-1
ASSLSENTEAF
>TRBV6-2/TRBV6-3|TRBJ1-2
ASMQNRGQNYGYT
>TRBV14|TRBJ2-3
ASSRCSSNTQY
>TRBV20-1|TRBJ2-2
SARAGAGNWELF
>TRBV7-8|TRBJ2-1
ASISPGRVLDEQF
>TRBV2|TRBJ1-3
ASSESRGNTIY
>TRBV27|TRBJ2-7
ASTLQGGGEQY
>TRBV7-2|TRBJ2-7
ASSLDGLAGVEQY
>TRBV6-5|TRBJ1-3
ASSYVLRVAGNTIY
>TRBV4-1|TRBJ1-4
ASSQPGQGKIVKLF
>TRBV5-1|TRBJ2-1
ASSLEGAPEYNEQF
>TRBV7-2|TRBJ2-3
ASSLSPQVDTQY
>TRBV5-4|TRBJ2-5
ASSLDSRETQY
>TRBV12-3/TRBV12-4|TRBJ2-1
ASSPGLVIYNEQF
>TRBV7-9|TRBJ2-5
ASSSRGGAQY
>TRBV5-6|TRBJ2-7
ASSLAGGEQY
>TRBV28|TRBJ2-3
ASSLSVISYGLAGPTDTQY
>TRBV4-3|TRBJ2-7
ASSQEWRRVGSEQY
>TRBV19|TRBJ1-3
ASSMGPWAGNTIY
>TRBV11-3|TRBJ2-7
ASSPLFGSTLFSYEQY
>TRBV7-9|TRBJ2-7
ASSPLGRNYEQY
>TRBV11-2|TRBJ2-7
ASSLLLQNYEQY
>TRBV2|TRBJ1-1
ASSVTSVSQGAAF
>TRBV12-5|TRBJ2-7
ASGLVQGASYEQY
>TRBV9|TRBJ2-2
ASSGVGTSGVTGELF
>TRBV9|TRBJ2-1
VSSPYFTGGPYNEQF
>TRBV7-2|TRBJ2-3
ASSSLRGDTQY
>TRBV3-1|TRBJ1-5
ASSPQVGGDQPQH
>TRBV20-1|TRBJ1-5
SGVGKGALNQTQH
>TRBV11-1|TRBJ1-1
ASSLAAGGTEAF
>TRBV10-3|TRBJ2-3
ATRDSTSTDTQY
>TRBV5-4|TRBJ2-7
ASNRLTNSYHEQY
>TRBV19|TRBJ1-1
ASTNRGGGTEAF
>TRBV7-9|TRBJ2-7
ASSLGSNYEQY
>TRBV12-3/TRBV12-4|TRBJ1-6
ASSRTGDSPLH
>TRBV7-2|TRBJ2-7
ASSRDRGTCEQY
>TRBV7-8|TRBJ2-7
ASSHGLGQCMYEQY
>TRBV6-1|TRBJ1-1
ASSENPGGMNTEAF
>TRBV20-1|TRBJ2-7
SAASGYEQY
>TRBV2|TRBJ1-2
ASRGDNSYGYT
>TRBV12-3/TRBV12-4|TRBJ2-2
AISFTGELF
>TRBV2|TRBJ2-3
ASSEGGDFTDTQY
>TRBV18|TRBJ1-5
ASSPRDSNQPQH
>TRBV20-1|TRBJ2-1
SVGGPYDNEQF
>TRBV9|TRBJ2-7
ASSPSGSAQYEQY